These 19 T cell receptor beta chains originate from one sample sequenced in a study of technical replicates of blood from several donors listed by TCRdb under 2017. The protocol used for the library was the immunoSEQ multiplex PCR assay. This immuneACCESS table, as held by TCRdb, lists in-frame sequences with V and J called but not all clones. Of the missing ones, under half trace to an unresolved V gene in checked studies; the others have no known cause. The sample records over 50,000 clones, approximately 89% of which are singletons. The ten largest clones capture roughly 5.2% of the sample. Material: PBMCs. All receptors derive from a human donor in good health. Some clones in this sample may be carry-over from other donors' samples.

The V call is TRBV7-3, the J call TRBJ2-3; D not certain. With 2 bases removed from V and 2 bases from J, the gap between germline ends came to 11 bases. The CDR3 covers 15 residues. The germline V gene encodes CDR1 SGHTA and CDR2 FQGTGA. This CDR3 reads CASSLSRLPTDTQYF. CDR3 DNA sequence: TGTGCCAGCAGCTTATCACGACTCCCCACAGATACGCAGTATTTT.

This clone was seen a single time. V usage is TRBV9 and J usage is TRBJ1-1; D remains unclear. Deletions cut 5 bases from V and 1 base from J, with 12 bases between. CDR3 length: 14 amino acids. Germline V gene lookup returns CDR1 SGDLS and CDR2 YYNGEE. The CDR3 reads CASSPVRGNTEAFF. In nucleotides, the CDR3 is TGTGCCAGCAGTCCAGTTCGGGGGAACACTGAAGCTTTCTTT.

The chain joins TRBV27 to TRBJ2-3; 12 bases are shared with TRBD2. Germline loops: CDR1 MNHEY, CDR2 SMNVEV (reference sequence). CDR3 size: 16 residues. V gave up 6 bases and J gave up 6 bases; unmatched junction bases: 10. CDR3 DNA sequence: TGTGCCAGCAGGATACTGGCTAGCGGGAGGGCGGATACGCAGTATTTT. Translation: CASRILASGRADTQYF.

The V call is TRBV2, the J call TRBJ1-2; a possible D gene is TRBD1 (5 bases). CDR3 length: 13 amino acids. Germline assignment: CDR1 SNHLY and CDR2 FYNNEI. V lost 7 bases and J 6 bases, leaving 15 bases between the germline ends. CDR3 coding DNA: TGTGCCAGCATCACAGGAGCCGCGGATGGCTACACCTTC. This translates into CASITGAADGYTF.

The chain has TRBV7-2 and TRBJ1-4; D call uncertain. The V and J ends lost 1 base and 2 bases respectively, with 8 bases between them. CDR1 and CDR2 from the germline V gene are SGHTA and FQGNSA. The CDR3 totals 15 residues. CDR3 sequence reads: CASSLDPSTNEKLFF. CDR3 DNA sequence: TGTGCCAGCAGCTTAGATCCCAGTACTAATGAAAAACTGTTTTTT.

The J gene is TRBJ1-5, the V gene TRBV23-1, with D unclear. TRBV23-1 is classed as an ORF, of uncertain function. This CDR3 spans 15 amino acids. V was cut by 2 bases and J by 3 bases, with 11 bases left in between. CDR3 DNA sequence: TGCGCCAGCAGTCAAGTTTTAGTAACCAATCAGCCCCAGCATTTT. It specifies CASSQVLVTNQPQHF.

The chain joins TRBV5-1 to TRBJ1-2; 8 nucleotides agree with TRBD1. This CDR3 is 12 amino acids long. V lost 0 bases to trimming and J lost 12 bases; unmatched junction nucleotides: 4. Germline CDR1 is SGHRS and CDR2 is YFSETQ. The CDR3 nucleotides are TGCGCCAGCAGCTTGGATACAGGGGGTCACACCTTC. It is translated as CASSLDTGGHTF.

The chain carries TRBV7-9 and TRBJ2-7; the match to TRBD1 covers 11 bases. Germline V gene data show CDR1 as SEHNR and CDR2 as FQNEAQ (reference sequence). The CDR3 consists of 14 residues. The V gene end was trimmed by 10 bases and the J gene end by 0 bases; junction bases not matched to a gene: 5. This CDR3 is CATGQGASSYEQYF. The CDR3 nucleotides are TGTGCCACAGGACAGGGGGCCAGCTCCTACGAGCAGTACTTC. The full variable domain, rest sourced from reference TRBV7-9 and TRBJ2-7, is DTGVSQNPRHKITKRGQNVTFRCDPISEHNRLYWYRQTLGQGPEFLTYFQNEAQLEKSRLLSDRFSAERPKGSFSTLEIQRTEQGDSAMYLCATGQGASSYEQYFGPGTRLTVT.

The V and J genes are TRBV4-3 and TRBJ2-3, with 10 bases identical to TRBD2. The CDR3 loop spans 14 amino acids. Germline lookup yields CDR1 LGHNA and CDR2 YSLEER. Trimming removed 4 bases from V and 6 bases from J; junction bases left unmatched: 4. Here the CDR3 reads CASSPLAGEDTQYF. The CDR3 nucleotides read TGCGCCAGCAGCCCGCTAGCGGGGGAGGATACGCAGTATTTT.

The V gene is TRBV9, the J gene TRBJ1-3, with unresolved D. Germline CDR1 reads SGDLS; CDR2 reads YYNGEE. Deletions cut 0 bases from V and 0 bases from J, with 7 bases between. The CDR3 is made up of 15 amino acids. Here the CDR3 DNA reads TGTGCCAGCAGCGTAGGAGGCGGCTCTGGAAACACCATATATTTT. This codes for CASSVGGGSGNTIYF.

The J gene is TRBJ1-2, the V gene TRBV10-3; TRBD1 aligns across 9 bases. The length of the CDR3 is 15 residues. Germline trimming cut 3 bases from V and 8 bases from J; bases unmatched to any gene: 10. Looked up from germline, CDR1 is ENHRY and CDR2 is SYGVKD. CDR3 protein: CAISDAGTGFMGYTF. In DNA form, the CDR3 reads TGTGCCATCAGTGATGCCGGGACAGGGTTTATGGGCTACACCTTC.

CDR3 protein: CASSQESTGGQPQHF. The CDR3 nucleotides read TGTGCCAGCAGCCAGGAATCGACAGGAGGTCAGCCCCAGCATTTT. The V and J genes are TRBV5-6 and TRBJ1-5; maybe TRBD1 (6 bases). Deletions cut 4 bases from V and 6 bases from J, with 17 bases between. Germline values: CDR1 SGHDT, CDR2 YYEEEE. This CDR3 region has 15 residues.

The chain recombines TRBV13 with TRBJ1-1, with D tentatively TRBD1 (5 bases). Germline V lookup: CDR1 PRHDT, CDR2 FYEKMQ (reference sequence). There are 14 residues in the CDR3. Deletions cut 6 bases from V and 0 bases from J, with 11 bases between. The CDR3 reads CASRRGGLNTEAFF. The CDR3 DNA is TGTGCCAGCAGGAGGGGAGGGTTGAACACTGAAGCTTTCTTT.

The J gene is TRBJ2-1, the V gene TRBV5-1, with 9 bases matching TRBD2. There are 16 residues in the CDR3. Germline V gene data show CDR1 as SGHRS and CDR2 as YFSETQ. Trimming removed 4 bases from V and 8 bases from J; junction bases left unmatched: 13. The CDR3 region is CASSQSGTSPQYEQFF. In nucleotides, the CDR3 is TGCGCCAGCAGCCAGTCCGGGACTAGCCCCCAGTATGAGCAGTTCTTC.

The chain couples TRBV5-6 to TRBJ1-1; D perhaps matches TRBD1 (6 bases). Germline assignment: CDR1 SGHDT and CDR2 YYEEEE. This CDR3 region has 16 residues. Trimming took 7 bases from V and 1 from J, leaving 20 bases between them. CDR3 coding DNA: TGTGCCAGCCGTATGGGCGGCAGGGGCCGGAACACTGAAGCTTTCTTT. As protein: CASRMGGRGRNTEAFF.

The chain carries TRBV6-1 and TRBJ2-3, with 8 bases that match TRBD2. V was pared by 2 bases and J by 2 bases, with 6 bases of the junction left unmatched. The CDR3 loop spans 16 amino acids. Germline V gives CDR1 MNHNS, CDR2 SASEGT. DNA for the CDR3: TGTGCCAGCAGTGAACCTACTAGCGGAAACACAGATACGCAGTATTTT. Residues: CASSEPTSGNTDTQYF.

This clone occurred a few times. The V and J genes are TRBV7-3 and TRBJ2-1; 7 positions agree with TRBD1. Germline lookup yields CDR1 SGHTA and CDR2 FQGTGA. V shed 5 bases and J 7 bases; nucleotides not matched to a gene: 8. This CDR3 is 14 amino acids long. DNA for the CDR3: TGTGCCAGCAGCACACAGACAGGGACGAATGAGCAGTTCTTC. This encodes CASSTQTGTNEQFF.

The J gene is TRBJ2-7, the V gene TRBV5-1; 10 nucleotides line up with TRBD2. CDR1 SGHRS and CDR2 YFSETQ come from the germline V gene. The CDR3 has 15 residues. V shed 4 bases and J 1 base; nucleotides not matched to a gene: 5. Written as DNA, the CDR3 is TGCGCCAGCAGCCTCGCTAGCGGGAGTTCCTACGAGCAGTACTTC. Translating gives CASSLASGSSYEQYF.

The chain couples TRBV2 to TRBJ1-5, with a tentative D call TRBD1 (6 bases). Germline loops: CDR1 SNHLY, CDR2 FYNNEI. V shed 0 bases and J shed 6 bases, with 12 bases lying between them. CDR3 length: 15 amino acids. In nucleotides, the CDR3 is TGTGCCAGCAGTGAAGCTTGGCAGGGGATTCAGCCCCAGCATTTT. This gives the protein CASSEAWQGIQPQHF.